This T cell receptor (beta chain) emerged from a study of CD8 T cells in Susac syndrome. The CDR3 totals 13 residues. Germline CDR1 is DFQATT and CDR2 is SNEGSKA (reference sequence). Trimming cost V 6 bases and J 10 bases; bases outside gene matches: 8. With random hexamers, about 0.45 to 1 ug RNA was reverse transcribed. TCRdb re-analysed the immunoSEQ multiplex PCR reads in MiXCR, keeping a single row per CDR3 protein. Here the sample spans about 190,000 distinct CDR3 sequences, approximately 96% being singletons. Sequenced input: CD4+ T cells from PBMCs. The sequence was collected from a human donor with Susac syndrome. The chain is built from TRBV20-1 and TRBJ1-6; 8 bases are shared with TRBD1. The CDR3 DNA follows: TGCAGTGCAACCGACAGGGGTTGGTCACCCCTCCACTTT. It encodes CSATDRGWSPLHF.